This record concerns one T cell receptor beta chain sequence. The specificity of this receptor is unknown. It has no much larger one-base neighbor in the sample; base qualities were not kept. According to the study, the label for this sample's time point signals: baseline before first vaccination. The vaccinee samples were drawn from two UK trials, COV001 and COV002, one of which was a single-blind randomized controlled phase 2/3 trial testing AZD1222 (ChAdOx1 nCoV-19) in healthy adults. Trial participant PBMC samples were collected at day 0 and day 28 after the second dose for TCRbeta chain sequencing. This sample is drawn from a study of T cell responses to AZD1222 COVID-19 vaccine listed by TCRdb under 2021. Describing the broader study: Because spike-specific TCR depth and breadth did not differ between the two schedules, AZD1222 recipients who got a second dose at roughly 4 weeks were pooled with those who got a second dose at roughly 12 weeks. TCR sequencing was performed for about 250 trial participants, of whom around 200 were given two doses of AZD1222 and some 26 were given two doses of MenACWY control vaccine. Trial participants were enrolled by age into 18-55, 56-69 and 70-plus year subgroups, with around 150, 28 and 57 TCR-sequenced participants respectively. The paper as a whole reports these results and caveats: Participants were mostly white British and included more females than males, and it was suggested by the authors that clonal diversity may have been underestimated. Vaccine-associated CD4 TCRs spanned the whole spike protein, with dominant responses in regions 160-218 and 743-854. Epitopes outside the regions mutated in the B.1.351 and B.1.1.7 variants were reportedly recognized by nearly half of the unique spike-specific TCRs. Because no day 14 peak-response samples were available, the repertoires could be characterized only after the peak T cell response. In the small 56-69-year group, the increase in depth fell short of significance, most likely because of low power. Spike-specific TCR breadth and depth rose significantly after two AZD1222 doses compared with day 0 and with MenACWY recipients. Conclusions about previously exposed vaccinees are limited because only six or seven AZD1222 recipients were SARS-CoV-2 seropositive at baseline.

The CDR3 regions of human TCRbeta chains were analyzed by immunosequencing. The source study handled its data this way. TCRs in the repertoires were matched against a reference library of SARS-CoV-2-specific TCRs that had been generated with the MIRA antigen-specificity platform. Breadth was defined as the fraction of unique TCRs that were SARS-CoV-2-associated, and depth was defined as the fraction of total T cells that were SARS-CoV-2-associated. Using the MIRA data, each spike-specific TCR was mapped to the spike region that the TCR reacts to and placed in a CD4 or CD8 class. Log10-transformed breadth and depth values were compared by one-way ANOVA with Sidak's multiple comparisons tests. In its TCRdb copy, this immuneACCESS table keeps in-frame sequences only and misses some clones. Where compared with another copy, unresolved V genes explain less than half of these, and the others have no known cause. The V and J calls and clone size are taken from that table; D and trimming were inferred from the DNA. The sample contains around 150,000 clones, around 94% of them found a single time. Jointly, the top ten make up roughly 1.2% of the sample.

V sheds 0 bases and J sheds 7 bases, leaving 6 bases between their ends. CDR1 and CDR2, per the germline V gene, are ENHRY and SYGVKD. The CDR3 contains 12 residues, cysteine and phenylalanine counted. The CDR3 DNA has 36 bases and is translated from base 1. Sequencing was performed on peripheral blood, taken on day 0 of AZD1222 vaccination. The chain couples TRBV10-3 to TRBJ1-1; no D segment can be confidently identified. The receptor's source is an adult in good health. The nucleotide sequence reads TGTGCCATCAGTGAGTCGTTACGTGAAGCTTTCTTT. Protein translation: CAISESLREAFF.